The 28 T cell receptor beta chains below come from one sample, sequenced in a study of blood T cell repertoires in COVID-19. TCRdb's copy holds only in-frame clones and misses some; the assay was immunoSEQ multiplex PCR. Of tens of thousands of clones in the sample, around nine tenths were seen once. Sequenced input: peripheral blood. The receptors originated from a woman aged 65 to 85 with acute or convalescent COVID-19.

This rearrangement joins TRBV11-2 to TRBJ2-7; D may be TRBD2 (7 bases). Trimming removed 3 bases at V and 0 bases at J, with 21 bases between. CDR1 is SGHAT, CDR2 FQNNGV, per germline. The CDR3 is 18 amino acids. DNA for the CDR3: TGTGCCAGCAGCTTCCCGACTGAGGGGGAGGGGAACTCCTACGAGCAGTACTTC. Amino acid sequence: CASSFPTEGEGNSYEQYF.

Worth noting for this clone: The sample holds other DNA sequences that translate to the same CDR3. This sequence joins TRBV11-2 and TRBJ2-3; D is unresolved. The germline V gene has CDR1 SGHAT and CDR2 FQNNGV. This CDR3 has 14 residues. Trimming stripped 0 bases from V and 0 bases from J, with 4 bases between. The CDR3 DNA follows: TGTGCCAGCAGCTTAGACCTTAGCACAGATACGCAGTATTTT. As protein: CASSLDLSTDTQYF.

Only one count was recorded for this clone. The V call is TRBV24-1, the J call TRBJ2-1; 12 bases fit TRBD2. CDR1 is KGHDR and CDR2 is SFDVKD in the germline V gene. The length of the CDR3 is 16 residues. V shed 3 bases, J shed 6 bases, and the junction held 5 bases outside the gene matches. The CDR3 protein is CATSDPTSGSINEQFF. CDR3 in DNA: TGTGCCACCAGTGATCCGACTAGCGGGAGTATCAATGAGCAGTTCTTC.

The rearrangement uses TRBV11-2 and TRBJ2-2; D is perhaps TRBD1 (6 bases). There are 15 residues in the CDR3. The V and J ends lost 3 bases and 4 bases respectively, with 12 bases between them. Germline CDR1 is SGHAT and CDR2 is FQNNGV. This CDR3 is CASSFGQLPTGELFF. CDR3 bases: TGTGCCAGCAGCTTTGGACAGCTCCCCACCGGGGAGCTGTTTTTT.

The J gene is TRBJ2-7, the V gene TRBV3-1 (or the pseudogene TRBV3-2); D unresolved. Germline V gene sequence: CDR1 LGHDT, CDR2 YNNKEL (reference sequence). The CDR3 length is 11 residues. V lost 1 base and J lost 6, with 4 bases in between. The CDR3 region is CASSQASEQYF. Written as DNA, the CDR3 is TGTGCCAGCAGCCAAGCGAGCGAGCAGTACTTC.

This sequence joins TRBV19 and TRBJ1-5; D is possibly TRBD1 (5 bases). CDR3 length: 14 amino acids. Germline V gives CDR1 LNHDA, CDR2 SQIVND (reference sequence). CDR3 region: CATGRGLSNQPQHF. In nucleotides, the CDR3 is TGTGCTACCGGGAGGGGCTTGAGCAATCAGCCCCAGCATTTT.

Notes on this clone: Other DNA sequences in this specimen translate into the identical CDR3. DNA for the CDR3: TGTGCCAGTAGTATCGCAGGGTTAGAGACCCAGTACTTC. The encoded protein is CASSIAGLETQYF. This chain links TRBV19 with TRBJ2-5, with a tentative D call TRBD1 (5 bases). This CDR3 has 13 amino acids. Germline assignment: CDR1 LNHDA and CDR2 SQIVND (reference sequence). V was pared by 3 bases and J by 4 bases, with 9 bases between.

The rearrangement links TRBV5-1 to TRBJ2-5, with D possibly TRBD2 on 6 matching bases. This CDR3 comprises 15 residues. From germline, CDR1 is SGHRS and CDR2 YFSETQ. Trimming left V 6 bases short and J 5 bases short, with 20 bases between. CDR3 sequence: CASKVPALASETQYF. DNA for the CDR3: TGCGCCAGCAAGGTCCCCGCACTAGCTTCGGAGACCCAGTACTTC.

The chain joins TRBV4-1 to TRBJ2-5, with a tentative D call TRBD2 (5 bases). Trimming shortened V by 4 bases and J by 5 bases, and 11 bases separated the two germline ends. CDR1 and CDR2 (germline): MGHRA, YSYEKL. There are 13 residues in the CDR3. For the CDR3, the DNA is TGCGCCAGCAGCCCAGGCGGGTACGAGACCCAGTACTTC. It encodes CASSPGGYETQYF.

This clone was seen a handful of times. The J gene is TRBJ2-3, the V gene TRBV30, with 7 nucleotides matching TRBD2. Germline values: CDR1 GTSNPN, CDR2 SVGIG (reference sequence). The CDR3 sequence is 14 residues long. J was trimmed by 2 bases and V by 2 bases; bases with no gene match: 4. As DNA, the CDR3 is TGTGCCTGGAGTCCGCGGGGGTTCACAGATACGCAGTATTTT. It yields the protein CAWSPRGFTDTQYF.

The V gene is TRBV27, the J gene TRBJ2-2; TRBD1 agrees at 9 bases. V was pared by 4 bases and J by 5 bases, with 2 bases of the junction left unmatched. The CDR3 runs 14 residues. CDR1 is MNHEY, CDR2 SMNVEV, per germline (reference sequence). The CDR3 sequence is CASSWTGATGELFF. For the CDR3, the DNA is TGTGCCAGCAGTTGGACAGGGGCGACCGGGGAGCTGTTTTTT.

Only one count was recorded for this clone. The genes are TRBV2 and TRBJ2-1; 11 bases match TRBD2. The junction had 9 bases not matched to a gene; V was cut back by 7 bases and J by 1 base. Per the germline V gene, CDR1 is SNHLY and CDR2 is FYNNEI. The CDR3 covers 17 residues. CDR3 DNA: TGTGCCAGCATCTTAGCGGGGGGGCCTCCTTCCTACAATGAGCAGTTCTTC. This translates into CASILAGGPPSYNEQFF.

This clone was recorded only once. This chain connects TRBV6-5 to TRBJ1-4; D call uncertain. Trimming removed 0 bases at V and 8 bases at J, with 16 bases between. Germline-derived CDR1 and CDR2 are MNHEY and SVGAGI. The CDR3 spans 16 residues. The CDR3 nucleotides read TGTGCCAGCAGTTACTCGAATCCCAGATTGGGCGAAAAACTGTTTTTT. Translated: CASSYSNPRLGEKLFF.

This clone came up once. This chain uses TRBV30 with TRBJ2-3; 8 positions match TRBD1. Trimming at V came to 6 bases and at J to 3 bases, leaving 11 bases not matched to a gene. Germline lookup yields CDR1 GTSNPN and CDR2 SVGIG (reference sequence). The CDR3 extends over 15 amino acids. The CDR3 coding sequence is TGTGCCTGTAAAACCTCAGGGGGCGCGACAGATACGCAGTATTTT. Its translation is CACKTSGGATDTQYF.

The chain couples TRBV7-8 to TRBJ2-3, with 9 bases lining up with TRBD2. The CDR3 sequence is 18 residues long. Per germline, CDR1 SGHVS and CDR2 FQNEAQ. V was clipped by 5 bases and J by 5 bases; unmatched bases: 17. For the CDR3, the DNA is TGTGCCAGCAGCCGTGGCCAAATCTCGCGGGAGGGCAGAGATACGCAGTATTTT. Translated: CASSRGQISREGRDTQYF.

This clone was seen only once. V usage is TRBV29-1 and J usage is TRBJ2-7, with 7 bases lining up with TRBD1. With V trimmed by 6 bases and J by 0 bases, 8 bases remained unmatched. Germline CDR1 is SQVTM and CDR2 is ANQGSEA. The CDR3 runs 14 residues. The CDR3 loop reads CSVKTGTSSYEQYF. The CDR3 bases are TGCAGCGTCAAGACAGGGACGAGCTCCTACGAGCAGTACTTC.

V gene TRBV6-6 combines with J gene TRBJ1-5; D might be TRBD1 (6 bases). The CDR3 contains 15 residues. With 2 bases removed from V and 4 bases from J, the gap between germline ends came to 12 bases. The germline CDR1 and CDR2 sequences are MNHNY and SVGAGI (reference sequence). The CDR3, as DNA: TGTGCCAGCAGTTACCGGGGGGCGGGAAATCAGCCCCAGCATTTT. Translated: CASSYRGAGNQPQHF.

CDR3 DNA: TGTGCCAGCAGCTGGGACACCCGCGATAATTCACCCCTCCACTTT. As protein: CASSWDTRDNSPLHF. The chain uses TRBV5-4 and TRBJ1-6, with TRBD1 as a possible D gene (6 bases). Between the trimmed V and J ends, which lost 3 bases and 5 bases, there was a span of 12 bases. The CDR3 runs 15 residues. Germline V gene data show CDR1 as SGHNT and CDR2 as YYREEE (reference sequence).

This chain links TRBV3-1 (or the pseudogene TRBV3-2) with TRBJ2-7; D is uncertain. V lost 3 bases and J lost 2, with 8 bases in between. Germline values: CDR1 LGHDT, CDR2 YNNKEL (reference sequence). The CDR3 sequence is 13 residues long. The CDR3 reads CASSQIGPYEQYF. The CDR3 nucleotides are TGTGCCAGCAGCCAGATTGGGCCCTACGAGCAGTACTTC.

The chain joins TRBV2 to TRBJ2-3, with D perhaps TRBD1 (5 bases). V lost 7 bases to trimming and J lost 6 bases, with 20 bases between them. Germline-derived CDR1 and CDR2 are SNHLY and FYNNEI. The CDR3 consists of 15 residues. CDR3 bases: TGTGCCAGCACGAGCGAGCAGGGTTCCCTGGATACGCAGTATTTT. As protein: CASTSEQGSLDTQYF. The entire variable domain, with the rest obtained from reference TRBV2 and TRBJ2-3, is as follows: EPEVTQTPSHQVTQMGQEVILRCVPISNHLYFYWYRQILGQKVEFLVSFYNNEISEKSEIFDDQFSVERPDGSNFTLKIRSTKLEDSAMYFCASTSEQGSLDTQYFGPGTRLTVL.

The rearrangement links TRBV6-5 to TRBJ2-1; possibly TRBD1 for D (6 bases). This CDR3 is built from 12 residues. The V gene's germline CDR1 is MNHEY and CDR2 SVGAGI. V was pared by 5 bases and J by 9 bases, with 11 bases between. This CDR3 is CASSTTGFEQFF. The CDR3, as DNA: TGTGCCAGCAGTACCACAGGGTTTGAGCAGTTCTTC.

The V and J genes are TRBV3-1 (or the pseudogene TRBV3-2) and TRBJ2-1, with TRBD2 matching 10 bases. CDR1 and CDR2 from the germline V gene are LGHDT and YNNKEL (reference sequence). J was trimmed by 5 bases and V by 6 bases; bases with no gene match: 4. The CDR3 loop spans 14 amino acids. CDR3 residues: CASSSLAGDNEQFF. CDR3 sequence (DNA): TGTGCCAGCAGTTCGCTAGCGGGGGACAATGAGCAGTTCTTC.

The chain employs TRBV3-1 (or the pseudogene TRBV3-2) and TRBJ1-1; D not resolved. The CDR3 spans 15 residues. Germline V gene lookup returns CDR1 LGHDT and CDR2 YNNKEL (reference sequence). The V and J ends lost 5 bases and 0 bases respectively, with 13 bases between them. DNA for the CDR3: TGTGCCAGCAGCAACGGCGGGAGATTGAACACTGAAGCTTTCTTT. Translating it yields CASSNGGRLNTEAFF.

The CDR3 loop is CASSPPSRGSPLHF. The CDR3 DNA follows: TGTGCCAGCAGTCCCCCCTCCAGGGGCTCACCCCTCCACTTT. This sequence joins TRBV28 and TRBJ1-6, with D perhaps matching TRBD1 (6 bases). V lost 5 bases, J lost 10 bases, and 15 bases lay in between. From germline, CDR1 is MDHEN and CDR2 SYDVKM. The CDR3 totals 14 residues.

This chain links TRBV15 with TRBJ1-5; TRBD1 is a possible D gene (5 bases). Germline V gives CDR1 LNHNV, CDR2 YYDKDF (reference sequence). This CDR3 contains 15 residues. Trimming cost V 0 bases and J 9 bases, with 15 bases left between them. The DNA of the CDR3 is TGTGCCACCAGCAGAGATTTGACAGCTGTCCTGCCCCAGCATTTT. It encodes CATSRDLTAVLPQHF.

The chain joins TRBV19 to TRBJ2-7, with D maybe TRBD2 (5 bases). The V gene lost 5 bases and the J gene lost 6 bases, with 14 bases spanning the gap. The CDR3 runs to 13 residues. The germline V gene has CDR1 LNHDA and CDR2 SQIVND (reference sequence). This chain's CDR3 is CASSSDGGPEQYF. CDR3 nucleotides: TGTGCCAGTAGTTCAGACGGAGGACCCGAGCAGTACTTC.

The CDR3 bases are TGTGCCAGCAGCATACTAGCGGGGTCCTACGAGCAGTACTTC. It yields the protein CASSILAGSYEQYF. The V gene is TRBV6-5, the J gene TRBJ2-7, with 10 bases that match TRBD2. The trim removed 6 bases at V and 1 base at J, leaving 3 bases unmatched. There are 14 residues in the CDR3. Germline V lookup: CDR1 MNHEY, CDR2 SVGAGI.

V and J are TRBV2 and TRBJ1-2; D is ambiguous. The CDR3 covers 11 residues. Germline V gene data show CDR1 as SNHLY and CDR2 as FYNNEI. The ends were cut back, 8 bases at V and 2 bases at J, with 6 bases in the middle. The CDR3 DNA is TGTGCCAGCCGGGTCAACTATGGCTACACCTTC. It codes for CASRVNYGYTF. The full variable domain, with the rest looked up from reference TRBV2 and TRBJ1-2, is EPEVTQTPSHQVTQMGQEVILRCVPISNHLYFYWYRQILGQKVEFLVSFYNNEISEKSEIFDDQFSVERPDGSNFTLKIRSTKLEDSAMYFCASRVNYGYTFGSGTRLTVV.